This TCR beta chain was captured in a study of T cells in Graves' hyperthyroidism and ophthalmopathy. The overall study: Peripheral blood was acquired at first diagnosis, ahead of any therapy whatsoever.

There were TCR beta CDR3 regions amplified from RNA transcripts. The HTBI set primed first-round TCR CDR3 RT-PCR. TCRdb passed the multiplex PCR reads through MiXCR, listing each CDR3 protein once. Of some 600,000 distinct CDR3 sequences in the sample, approximately 13% are singletons; the top ten hold 5.8%. This CDR3 contains 15 residues. Germline CDR1 is MDHEN and CDR2 is SYDVKM. The V end was cut by 5 bases, the J end by 5 bases, with 18 bases between. This clonotype showed up many times. This clonotype was sampled from a woman aged 30 to 39 with Graves' hyperthyroidism that later progressed to Graves' ophthalmopathy. Sequenced input: blood. The rearrangement uses TRBV28 and TRBJ1-1; TRBD1 might be the D (6 bases). The CDR3 sequence is CASSGPSGARTEAFF. CDR3 DNA: TGTGCCAGCAGTGGCCCATCGGGGGCAAGGACTGAAGCTTTCTTT.